These 4 T cell receptor beta chains share one sample of origin, sequenced in a study of monozygotic twins with inflammatory bowel disease. TCRdb re-analyzed the 5' RACE reads; it lists each CDR3 protein once, without DNA. This sample's clone table lists 330,000 or so distinct CDR3 sequences. The sample was blood. These receptors came from a human donor with ulcerative colitis or Crohn's disease, or a healthy co-twin of an affected twin (not recorded which).

Here the CDR3 reads CAWGELGLAAFF. This chain joins TRBV30 and TRBJ1-4. The CDR3 has 12 residues. The germline V gene has CDR1 GTSNPN and CDR2 SVGIG (reference sequence).

The J gene is TRBJ2-5, the V gene TRBV20-1. The CDR3 is 16 residues long. Germline CDR1 is DFQATT and CDR2 is SNEGSKA (reference sequence). CDR3 protein: CSASHLLATHQETQYF.

The genes are TRBV20-1 and TRBJ2-5; absent DNA, TCRdb's TRBD1 call cannot be checked. The germline V gene has CDR1 DFQATT and CDR2 SNEGSKA (reference sequence). The CDR3 has 16 amino acids. The CDR3 here is CSARYPGQGVGETQYF.

This chain uses TRBV20-1 with TRBJ2-2; the TRBD1 assignment by TCRdb is unverifiable without DNA. This CDR3 has 14 amino acids. Germline V gene data show CDR1 as DFQATT and CDR2 as SNEGSKA (reference sequence). CDR3 protein: CSAFRQGGTGELFF.